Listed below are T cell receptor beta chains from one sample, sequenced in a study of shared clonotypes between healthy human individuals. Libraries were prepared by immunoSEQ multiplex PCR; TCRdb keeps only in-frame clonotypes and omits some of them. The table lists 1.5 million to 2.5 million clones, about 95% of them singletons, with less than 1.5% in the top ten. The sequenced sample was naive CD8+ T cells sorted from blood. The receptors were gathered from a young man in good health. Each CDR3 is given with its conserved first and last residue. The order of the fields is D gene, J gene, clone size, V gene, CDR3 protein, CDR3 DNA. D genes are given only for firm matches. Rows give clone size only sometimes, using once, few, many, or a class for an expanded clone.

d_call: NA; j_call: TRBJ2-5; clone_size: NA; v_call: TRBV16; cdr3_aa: CASSARQVYQETQYF; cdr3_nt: TGTGCCAGCAGCGCCCGACAGGTTTATCAAGAGACCCAGTACTTC
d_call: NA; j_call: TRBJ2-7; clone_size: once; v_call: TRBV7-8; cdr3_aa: CASSLGPGESDEQYF; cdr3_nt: TGTGCCAGCAGCTTAGGCCCGGGGGAGAGTGACGAGCAGTACTTC
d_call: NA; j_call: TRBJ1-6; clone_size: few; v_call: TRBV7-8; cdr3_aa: CASSLEGTISSYNSPLHF; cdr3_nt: TGTGCCAGCAGCTTAGAGGGTACAATCAGCTCCTATAATTCACCCCTCCACTTT
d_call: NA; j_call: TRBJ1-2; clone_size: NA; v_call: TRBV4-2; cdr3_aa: CASSQDLGLGYGYTF; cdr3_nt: TGTGCCAGCAGCCAAGACTTGGGGTTAGGGTATGGCTACACCTTC
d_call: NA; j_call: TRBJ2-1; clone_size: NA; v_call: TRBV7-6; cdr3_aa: CASSLTRSLNNEQFF; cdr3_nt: TGTGCCAGCAGCTTAACGAGATCTCTTAACAATGAGCAGTTCTTC
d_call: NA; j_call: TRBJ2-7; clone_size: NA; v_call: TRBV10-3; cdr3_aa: CATQTDASSYEQYF; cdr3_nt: TGTGCCACCCAGACAGATGCAAGCTCCTACGAGCAGTACTTC
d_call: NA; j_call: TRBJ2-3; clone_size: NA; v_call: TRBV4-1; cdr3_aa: CASSLLDGGTDTQYF; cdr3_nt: TGCGCCAGCAGCCTGCTAGATGGGGGCACAGATACGCAGTATTTT
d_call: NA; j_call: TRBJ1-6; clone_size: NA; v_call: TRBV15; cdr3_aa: CATSRGVTNNSPLHF; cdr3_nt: TGTGCCACCAGCAGAGGAGTAACGAATAATTCACCCCTCCACTTT
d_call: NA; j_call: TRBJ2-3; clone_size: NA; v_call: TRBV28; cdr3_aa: CASSSRGGGLDTQYF; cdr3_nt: TGTGCCAGCAGTTCAAGGGGGGGCGGGTTGGATACGCAGTATTTT
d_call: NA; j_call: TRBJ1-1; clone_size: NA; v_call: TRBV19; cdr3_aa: CASSIHAMNTEAFF; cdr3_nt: TGTGCCAGTAGTATACACGCAATGAACACTGAAGCTTTCTTT
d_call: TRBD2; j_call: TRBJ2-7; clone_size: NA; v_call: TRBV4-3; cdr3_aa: CASSQGAVGGRANEQYF; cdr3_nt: TGCGCCAGCAGCCAAGGAGCCGTTGGCGGGAGGGCTAACGAGCAGTACTTC
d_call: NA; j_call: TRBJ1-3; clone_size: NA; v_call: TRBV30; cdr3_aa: CAWNSAGSGNTIYF; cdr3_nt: TGTGCCTGGAACTCGGCCGGCTCTGGAAACACCATATATTTT
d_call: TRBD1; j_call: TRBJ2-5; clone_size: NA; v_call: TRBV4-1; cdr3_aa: CASSHLPGQGVGYQETQYF; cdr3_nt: TGCGCCAGCAGCCACCTTCCGGGACAGGGGGTTGGGTACCAAGAGACCCAGTACTTC
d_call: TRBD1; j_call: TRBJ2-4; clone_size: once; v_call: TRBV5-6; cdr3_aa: CASSHGQGKNIQYF; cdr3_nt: TGTGCCAGCAGCCACGGACAGGGAAAAAACATTCAGTACTTC
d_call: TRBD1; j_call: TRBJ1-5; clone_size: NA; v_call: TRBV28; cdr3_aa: CASSLWGDRRYQPQHF; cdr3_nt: TGTGCCAGCAGTTTATGGGGGGACAGGAGGTACCAGCCCCAGCATTTT
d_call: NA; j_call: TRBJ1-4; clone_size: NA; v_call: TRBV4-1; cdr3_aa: CASSQDGGKYEKLFF; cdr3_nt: TGCGCCAGCAGCCAAGACGGGGGGAAATATGAAAAACTGTTTTTT
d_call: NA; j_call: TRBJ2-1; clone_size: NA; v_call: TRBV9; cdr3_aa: CASGIWGDNEQFF; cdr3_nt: TGTGCCAGCGGGATTTGGGGGGACAATGAGCAGTTCTTC
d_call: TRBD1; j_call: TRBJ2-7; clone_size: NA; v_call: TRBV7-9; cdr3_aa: CASSLDDRGTYEQYF; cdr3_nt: TGTGCCAGCAGCTTAGATGACAGGGGGACCTACGAGCAGTACTTC
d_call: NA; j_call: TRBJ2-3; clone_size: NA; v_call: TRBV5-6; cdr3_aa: CASSSPGDTQYF; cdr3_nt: TGTGCCAGCAGCTCTCCTGGAGATACGCAGTATTTT
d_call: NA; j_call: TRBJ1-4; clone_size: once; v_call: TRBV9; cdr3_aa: CASSDDWDGEKLFF; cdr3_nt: TGTGCCAGCAGCGACGACTGGGATGGGGAAAAACTGTTTTTT
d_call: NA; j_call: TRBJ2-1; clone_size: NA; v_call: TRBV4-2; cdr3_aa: CASRPESGAYNEQFF; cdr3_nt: TGTGCCAGCAGACCCGAAAGCGGTGCCTACAATGAGCAGTTCTTC
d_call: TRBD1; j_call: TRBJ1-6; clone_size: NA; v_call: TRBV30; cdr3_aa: CAWSVRRDSQSSYNSPLHF; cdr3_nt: TGTGCCTGGAGTGTACGCCGGGACAGTCAGAGCTCCTATAATTCACCCCTCCACTTT
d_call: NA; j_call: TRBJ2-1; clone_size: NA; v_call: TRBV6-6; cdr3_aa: CASSYSGDNEQFF; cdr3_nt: TGTGCCAGCAGTTACTCAGGAGACAATGAGCAGTTCTTC
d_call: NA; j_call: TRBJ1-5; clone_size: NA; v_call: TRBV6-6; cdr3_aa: CASSYLWADQPQHF; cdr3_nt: TGTGCCAGCAGTTACCTCTGGGCGGATCAGCCCCAGCATTTT
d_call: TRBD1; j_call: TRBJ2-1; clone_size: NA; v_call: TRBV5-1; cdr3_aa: CASSWTGPLSSYNEQFF; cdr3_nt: TGCGCCAGCAGCTGGACAGGGCCGCTCAGCTCCTACAATGAGCAGTTCTTC
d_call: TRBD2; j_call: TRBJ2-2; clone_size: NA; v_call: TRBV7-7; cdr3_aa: CASSLGGLAGNVGELFF; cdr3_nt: TGTGCTAGCAGCTTAGGGGGACTAGCGGGAAATGTCGGGGAGCTGTTTTTT
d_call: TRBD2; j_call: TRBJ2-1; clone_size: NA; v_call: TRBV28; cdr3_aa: CASSILAGQISYNEQFF; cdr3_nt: TGTGCCAGCAGCATTTTAGCGGGGCAGATCTCCTACAATGAGCAGTTCTTC